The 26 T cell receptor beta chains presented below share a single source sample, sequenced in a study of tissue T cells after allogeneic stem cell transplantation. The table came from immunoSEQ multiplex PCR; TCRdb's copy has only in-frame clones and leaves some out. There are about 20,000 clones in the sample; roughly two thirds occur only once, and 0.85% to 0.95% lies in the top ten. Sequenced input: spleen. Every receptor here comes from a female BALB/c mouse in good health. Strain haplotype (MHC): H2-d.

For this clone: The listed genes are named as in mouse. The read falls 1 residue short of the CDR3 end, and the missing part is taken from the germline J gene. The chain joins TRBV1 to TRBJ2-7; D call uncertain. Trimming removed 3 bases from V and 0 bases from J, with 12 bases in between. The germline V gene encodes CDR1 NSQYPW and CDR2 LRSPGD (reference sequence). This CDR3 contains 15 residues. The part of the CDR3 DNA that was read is TGCACCTGCAGTGCGACGATCATGAGCTCCTATGAACAGTAC. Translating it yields CTCSATIMSSYEQY. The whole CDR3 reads CTCSATIMSSYEQYF.

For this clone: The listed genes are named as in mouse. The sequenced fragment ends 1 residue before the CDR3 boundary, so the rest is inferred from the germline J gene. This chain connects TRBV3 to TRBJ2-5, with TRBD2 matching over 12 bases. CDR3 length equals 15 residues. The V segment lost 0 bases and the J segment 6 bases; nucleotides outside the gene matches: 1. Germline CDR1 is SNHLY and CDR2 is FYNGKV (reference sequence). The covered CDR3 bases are TGTGCCAGCAGCTTAGCCGGGACTGGGGGGGACACCCAGTAC. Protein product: CASSLAGTGGDTQY. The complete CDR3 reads CASSLAGTGGDTQYF.

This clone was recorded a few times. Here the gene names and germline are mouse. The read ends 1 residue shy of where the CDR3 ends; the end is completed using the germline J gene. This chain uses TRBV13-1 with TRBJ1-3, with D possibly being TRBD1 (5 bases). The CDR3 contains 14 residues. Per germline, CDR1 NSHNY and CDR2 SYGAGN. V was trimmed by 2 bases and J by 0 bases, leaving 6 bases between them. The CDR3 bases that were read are TGTGCCAGCAGTGACAGGGATTCTGGAAATACGCTCTAT. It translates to CASSDRDSGNTLY. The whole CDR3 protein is CASSDRDSGNTLYF.

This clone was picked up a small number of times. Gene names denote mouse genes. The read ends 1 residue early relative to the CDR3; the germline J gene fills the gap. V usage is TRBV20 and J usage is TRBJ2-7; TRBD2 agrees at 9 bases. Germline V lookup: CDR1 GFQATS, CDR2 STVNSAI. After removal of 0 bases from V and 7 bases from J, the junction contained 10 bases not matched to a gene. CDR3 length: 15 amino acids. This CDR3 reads CGARDVGLGRREQYF. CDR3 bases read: TGTGGTGCTAGGGATGTGGGACTGGGAAGAAGGGAACAGTAC.

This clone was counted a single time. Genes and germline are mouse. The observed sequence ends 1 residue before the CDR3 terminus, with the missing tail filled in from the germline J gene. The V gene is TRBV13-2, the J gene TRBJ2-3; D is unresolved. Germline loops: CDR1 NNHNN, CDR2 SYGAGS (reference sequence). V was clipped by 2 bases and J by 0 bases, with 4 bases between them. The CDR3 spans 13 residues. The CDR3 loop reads CASGEHSAETLYF. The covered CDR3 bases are TGTGCCAGCGGTGAACACAGTGCAGAAACGCTGTAT.

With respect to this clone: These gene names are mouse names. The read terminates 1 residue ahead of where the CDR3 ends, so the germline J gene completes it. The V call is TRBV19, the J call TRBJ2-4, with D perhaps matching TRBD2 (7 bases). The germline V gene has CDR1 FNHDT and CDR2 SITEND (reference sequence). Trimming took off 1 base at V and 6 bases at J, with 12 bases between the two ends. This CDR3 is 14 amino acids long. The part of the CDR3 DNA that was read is TGTGCCAGCAGTATAACGGGGGGCAGGAACACCTTGTAC. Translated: CASSITGGRNTLY. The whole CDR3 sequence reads CASSITGGRNTLYF.

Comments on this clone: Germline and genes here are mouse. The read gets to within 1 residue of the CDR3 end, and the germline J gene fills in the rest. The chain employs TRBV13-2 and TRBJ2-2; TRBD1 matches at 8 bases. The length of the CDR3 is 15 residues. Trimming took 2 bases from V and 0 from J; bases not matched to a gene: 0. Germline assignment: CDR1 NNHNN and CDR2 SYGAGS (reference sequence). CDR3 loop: CASGEGQANTGQLYF. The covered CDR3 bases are TGTGCCAGCGGTGAGGGACAGGCAAACACCGGGCAGCTCTAC.

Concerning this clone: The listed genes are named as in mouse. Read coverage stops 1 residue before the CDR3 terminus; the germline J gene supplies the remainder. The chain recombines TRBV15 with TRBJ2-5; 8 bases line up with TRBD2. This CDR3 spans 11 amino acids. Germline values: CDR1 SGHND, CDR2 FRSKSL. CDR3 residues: CGGGCQDTQYF. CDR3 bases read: TGTGGGGGGGGCTGCCAAGACACCCAGTAC.

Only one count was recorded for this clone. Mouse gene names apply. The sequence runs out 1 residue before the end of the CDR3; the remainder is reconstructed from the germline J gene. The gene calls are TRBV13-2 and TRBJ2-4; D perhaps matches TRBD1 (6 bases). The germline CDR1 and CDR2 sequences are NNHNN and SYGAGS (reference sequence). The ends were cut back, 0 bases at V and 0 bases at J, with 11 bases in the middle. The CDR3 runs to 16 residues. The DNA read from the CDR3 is TGTGCCAGCGGTGATGCGGAAGACAGGAGTCAAAACACCTTGTAC. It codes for CASGDAEDRSQNTLY. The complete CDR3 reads CASGDAEDRSQNTLYF.

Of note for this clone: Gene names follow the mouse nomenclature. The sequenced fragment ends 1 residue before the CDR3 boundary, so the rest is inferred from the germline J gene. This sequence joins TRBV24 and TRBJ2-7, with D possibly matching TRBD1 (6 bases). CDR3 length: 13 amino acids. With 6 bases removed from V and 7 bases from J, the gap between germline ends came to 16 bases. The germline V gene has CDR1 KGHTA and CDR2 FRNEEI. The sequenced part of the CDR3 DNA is TGTGCCAGCAGCCCTCTCCAGGGGAGGGAACAGTAC. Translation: CASSPLQGREQY. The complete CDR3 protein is CASSPLQGREQYF.

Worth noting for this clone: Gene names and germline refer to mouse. CDR3 protein: CASSQGGVSGNTLYF. The covered CDR3 bases are TGTGCCAGCAGCCAAGGTGGGGTTTCTGGAAATACGCTCTAT. The chain uses TRBV5 and TRBJ1-3; D gene ambiguous. The observed sequence ends 1 residue before the CDR3 terminus, with the missing tail filled in from the germline J gene. This CDR3 has 15 amino acids. CDR1 LGHNA and CDR2 YNLKQL come from the germline V gene (reference sequence). The V gene lost 1 base and the J gene lost 0 bases, with 7 bases spanning the gap.

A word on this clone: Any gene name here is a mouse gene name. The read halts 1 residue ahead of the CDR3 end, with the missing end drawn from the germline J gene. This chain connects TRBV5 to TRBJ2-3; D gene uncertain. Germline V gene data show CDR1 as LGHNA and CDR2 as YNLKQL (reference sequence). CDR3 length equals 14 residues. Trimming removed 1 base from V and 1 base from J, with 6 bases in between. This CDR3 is CASSQGKGAETLYF. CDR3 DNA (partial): TGTGCCAGCAGCCAAGGGAAGGGTGCAGAAACGCTGTAT.

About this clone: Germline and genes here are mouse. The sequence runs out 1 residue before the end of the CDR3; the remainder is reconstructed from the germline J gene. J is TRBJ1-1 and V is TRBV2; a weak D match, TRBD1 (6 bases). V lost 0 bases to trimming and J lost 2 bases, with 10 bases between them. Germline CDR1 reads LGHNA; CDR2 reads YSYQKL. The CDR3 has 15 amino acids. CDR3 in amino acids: CASSQDEGGNTEVFF. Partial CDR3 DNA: TGTGCCAGCAGCCAAGATGAGGGGGGCAACACAGAAGTCTTC.

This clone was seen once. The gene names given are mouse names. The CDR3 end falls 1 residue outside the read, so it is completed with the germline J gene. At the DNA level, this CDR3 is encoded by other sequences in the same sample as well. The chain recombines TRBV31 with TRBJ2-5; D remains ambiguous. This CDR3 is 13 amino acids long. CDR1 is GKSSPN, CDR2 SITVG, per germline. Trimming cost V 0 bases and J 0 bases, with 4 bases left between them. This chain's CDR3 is CAWSLVNQDTQYF. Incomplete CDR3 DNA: TGTGCCTGGAGTCTAGTCAACCAAGACACCCAGTAC.

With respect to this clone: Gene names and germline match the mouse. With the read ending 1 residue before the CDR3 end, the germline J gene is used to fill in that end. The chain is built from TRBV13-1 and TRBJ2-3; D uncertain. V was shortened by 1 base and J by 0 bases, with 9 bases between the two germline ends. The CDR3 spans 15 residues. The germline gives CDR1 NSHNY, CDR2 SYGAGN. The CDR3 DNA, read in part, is TGTGCCAGCAGTGATCGGAGGAATAGTGCAGAAACGCTGTAT. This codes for CASSDRRNSAETLY. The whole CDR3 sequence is CASSDRRNSAETLYF.

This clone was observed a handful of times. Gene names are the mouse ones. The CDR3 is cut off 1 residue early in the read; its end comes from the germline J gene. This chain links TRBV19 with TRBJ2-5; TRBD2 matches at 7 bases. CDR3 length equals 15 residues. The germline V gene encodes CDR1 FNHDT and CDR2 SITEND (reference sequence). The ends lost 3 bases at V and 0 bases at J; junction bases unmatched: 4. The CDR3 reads CASSKDWLNQDTQYF. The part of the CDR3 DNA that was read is TGTGCCAGCAGTAAGGACTGGCTTAACCAAGACACCCAGTAC.

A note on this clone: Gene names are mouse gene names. This chain's CDR3 is CAWSRGERAEVFF. CDR3 bases read: TGTGCCTGGAGTAGGGGGGAGAGGGCAGAAGTCTTC. The gene calls are TRBV31 and TRBJ1-1, with D possibly being TRBD1 (6 bases). The CDR3 end lies 1 residue beyond the end of the read and is filled in from the germline J gene. This CDR3 has 13 residues. V was cut by 2 bases and J by 6 bases, with 13 bases left in between. Germline CDR1 and CDR2: GKSSPN and SITVG.

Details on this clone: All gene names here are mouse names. The sequenced CDR3 bases are TGTGGTGCCTCGACAGCTAGTCAAAACACCTTGTAC. As protein: CGASTASQNTLY. The whole CDR3 is CGASTASQNTLYF. This chain connects TRBV20 to TRBJ2-4, with D tentatively TRBD1 (5 bases). Read coverage stops 1 residue before the CDR3 terminus; the germline J gene supplies the remainder. The CDR3 covers 13 residues. The germline V gene has CDR1 GFQATS and CDR2 STVNSAI. The V gene lost 6 bases and the J gene lost 0 bases, with 10 bases spanning the gap. The full variable domain, in which reference TRBV20 and TRBJ2-4 provide the parts outside the CDR3, is GALVYQYPRRTICKSGTSMRMECQAVGFQATSVAWYRQSPQKTFELIALSTVNSAIKYEQNFTQEKFPISHPNLSFSSMTVLNAYLEDRGLYLCGASTASQNTLYFGAGTRLSVL.

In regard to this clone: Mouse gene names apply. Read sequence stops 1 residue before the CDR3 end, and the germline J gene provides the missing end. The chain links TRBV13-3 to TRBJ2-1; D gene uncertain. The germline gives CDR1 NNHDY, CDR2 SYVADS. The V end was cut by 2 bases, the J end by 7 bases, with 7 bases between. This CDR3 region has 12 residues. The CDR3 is CASSEEGAEQFF. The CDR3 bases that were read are TGTGCCAGCAGTGAAGAAGGAGCTGAGCAGTTC.

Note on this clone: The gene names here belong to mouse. CDR3 DNA (partial): TGTGCTAGCAGTGAATGGGGTTCCACAGAAGTCTTC. Its protein is CASSEWGSTEVF. The whole CDR3 protein reads CASSEWGSTEVFF. This sequence joins TRBV17 and TRBJ1-1; unclear D gene. The read gets to within 1 residue of the CDR3 end, and the germline J gene fills in the rest. CDR1 and CDR2 from the germline V gene are MNHDT and YYDKIL. There are 13 residues in the CDR3. Trimming removed 5 bases at V and 4 bases at J, with 11 bases between.

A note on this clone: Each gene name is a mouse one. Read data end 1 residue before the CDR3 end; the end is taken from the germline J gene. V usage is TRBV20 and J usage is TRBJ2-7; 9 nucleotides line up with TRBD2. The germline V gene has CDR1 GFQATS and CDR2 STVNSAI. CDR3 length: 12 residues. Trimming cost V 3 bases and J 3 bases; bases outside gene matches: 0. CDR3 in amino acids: CGARLGGYEQYF. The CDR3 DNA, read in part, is TGTGGTGCTAGACTGGGGGGCTATGAACAGTAC.

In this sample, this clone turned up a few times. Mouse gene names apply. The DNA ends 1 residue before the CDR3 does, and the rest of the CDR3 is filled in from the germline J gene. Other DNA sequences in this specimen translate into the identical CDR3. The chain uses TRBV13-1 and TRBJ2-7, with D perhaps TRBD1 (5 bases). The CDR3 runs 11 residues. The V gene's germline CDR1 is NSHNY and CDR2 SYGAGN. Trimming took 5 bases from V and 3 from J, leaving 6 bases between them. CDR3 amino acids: CASRDNYEQYF. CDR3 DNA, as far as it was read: TGTGCCAGCAGGGACAACTATGAACAGTAC.

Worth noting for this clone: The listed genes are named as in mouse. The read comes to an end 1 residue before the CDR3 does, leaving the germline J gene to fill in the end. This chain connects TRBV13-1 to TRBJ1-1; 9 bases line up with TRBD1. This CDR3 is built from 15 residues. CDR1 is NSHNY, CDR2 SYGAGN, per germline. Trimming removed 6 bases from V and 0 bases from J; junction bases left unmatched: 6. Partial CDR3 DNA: TGTGCCAGCACAGGACAGGGGAATGCAAACACAGAAGTCTTC. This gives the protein CASTGQGNANTEVF. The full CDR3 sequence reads CASTGQGNANTEVFF.

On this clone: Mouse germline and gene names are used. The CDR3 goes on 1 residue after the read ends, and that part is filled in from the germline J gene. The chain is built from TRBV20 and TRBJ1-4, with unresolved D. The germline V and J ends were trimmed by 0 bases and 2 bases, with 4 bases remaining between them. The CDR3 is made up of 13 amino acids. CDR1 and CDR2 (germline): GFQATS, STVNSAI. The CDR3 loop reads CGARDGSNERLFF. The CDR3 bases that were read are TGTGGTGCTAGGGACGGATCCAACGAAAGATTATTT.

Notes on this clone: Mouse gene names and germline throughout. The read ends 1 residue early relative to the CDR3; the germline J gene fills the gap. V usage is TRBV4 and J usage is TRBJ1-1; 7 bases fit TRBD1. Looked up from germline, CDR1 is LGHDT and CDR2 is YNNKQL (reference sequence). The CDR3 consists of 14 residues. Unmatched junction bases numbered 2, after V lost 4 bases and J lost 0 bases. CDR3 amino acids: CASSLQGTNTEVFF. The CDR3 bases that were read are TGTGCCAGCAGCTTACAGGGGACAAACACAGAAGTCTTC.

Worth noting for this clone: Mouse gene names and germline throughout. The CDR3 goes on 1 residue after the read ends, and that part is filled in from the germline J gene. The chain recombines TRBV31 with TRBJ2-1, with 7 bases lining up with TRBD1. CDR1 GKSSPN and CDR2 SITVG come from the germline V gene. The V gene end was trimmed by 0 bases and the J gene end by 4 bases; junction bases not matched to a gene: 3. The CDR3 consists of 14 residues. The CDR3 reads CAWSLTGDYAEQFF. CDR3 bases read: TGTGCCTGGAGTCTAACAGGGGATTATGCTGAGCAGTTC.